The 20 T cell receptor beta chains in this list originate from one sample, sequenced in a study of identical twins. MiXCR was run by TCRdb on the 5' RACE reads, yielding one entry per CDR3 protein. The top ten clones hold more than 0.4% of a sample with a few hundred thousand distinct CDR3 sequences, 12% to 15% of them seen once. These data also formed part of another study, on yellow fever vaccine responses in identical twins.

Sequenced: CD4+ T cells sorted from blood. The receptors come from a young woman in good health.

V gene TRBV10-3 combines with J gene TRBJ2-3; the D gene is possibly TRBD2 (6 bases). The CDR3 runs 14 residues. The germline CDR1 and CDR2 sequences are ENHRY and SYGVKD. Trimming pared 9 bases from V and 0 bases from J, leaving 13 bases between. This CDR3 reads CAIGTGGSTDTQYF. The CDR3, as DNA: TGTGCCATTGGGACCGGGGGTAGCACAGATACGCAGTATTTT.

The chain employs TRBV24-1 and TRBJ2-5; 7 nucleotides align to TRBD1. The germline CDR1 and CDR2 sequences are KGHDR and SFDVKD. The J segment lost 4 bases and the V segment lost 3 bases, leaving 7 bases of the junction unmatched. This CDR3 has 15 amino acids. CDR3 region: CATSDQTGPGETQYF. Here the CDR3 DNA reads TGTGCCACCAGTGATCAGACAGGGCCGGGAGAGACCCAGTACTTC.

Only a few counts were recorded for this clonotype. This chain links TRBV2 with TRBJ1-6; D is undetermined. V was shortened by 7 bases and J by 8 bases, with 12 bases between the two germline ends. This CDR3 region has 13 residues. From germline, CDR1 is SNHLY and CDR2 FYNNEI. The chain's CDR3 is CASKASPYSPLHF. The CDR3 DNA reads as TGTGCCAGCAAAGCCAGTCCGTATTCACCCCTCCACTTT.

This clonotype was seen a few times. This chain uses TRBV4-1 with TRBJ1-6; 8 bases map to TRBD1. Germline V lookup: CDR1 MGHRA, CDR2 YSYEKL. This CDR3 has 15 residues. The V segment lost 1 base and the J segment 9 bases; nucleotides outside the gene matches: 5. The CDR3 protein is CASSQVTGGSSPLHF. Here the CDR3 DNA reads TGCGCCAGCAGCCAAGTCACAGGGGGAAGTTCACCCCTCCACTTT.

The V gene is TRBV24-1, the J gene TRBJ2-1, with 9 bases fitting TRBD2. The CDR3 covers 16 residues. CDR1 and CDR2 (germline): KGHDR, SFDVKD. V lost 4 bases, J lost 2 bases, and 5 bases stayed unmatched. CDR3 nucleotide sequence: TGTGCCACCAGTGAGCCAGCGGGAGGCGCCTACAATGAGCAGTTCTTC. Translated: CATSEPAGGAYNEQFF.

Only a few counts were recorded for this clonotype. The CDR3: CAISATGDTEAFF. The CDR3 DNA sequence: TGTGCCATCAGTGCCACAGGGGACACTGAAGCTTTCTTT. The rearrangement joins TRBV10-3 to TRBJ1-1, with 7 bases fitting TRBD1. In germline, CDR1 is ENHRY, CDR2 SYGVKD. V lost 4 bases and J lost 3; bases outside the gene matches: 2. This CDR3 is built from 13 residues.

This chain connects TRBV5-1 to TRBJ2-1; D possibly matches TRBD1 or TRBD2 (5 bases each). Germline-derived CDR1 and CDR2 are SGHRS and YFSETQ. Trimming pared 4 bases from V and 1 base from J, leaving 15 bases between. This CDR3 contains 16 residues. CDR3 region: CASSTFLGESYNEQFF. The CDR3 coding sequence is TGCGCCAGCAGCACCTTCCTAGGGGAGTCCTACAATGAGCAGTTCTTC.

V usage is TRBV12-3 or TRBV12-4 and J usage is TRBJ2-1, with a tentative D call TRBD2 (7 bases). V dropped 8 bases and J dropped 8 bases, with 13 bases sitting between them. The CDR3 covers 12 residues. The CDR3 coding sequence is TGTGCCAGCGGGAGGGGGGGGGATGAGCAGTTCTTC. As protein: CASGRGGDEQFF.

There are a few counts of this clonotype. This chain joins TRBV15 and TRBJ2-3; D is possibly TRBD1 (5 bases). The CDR3 has 16 amino acids. Trimming removed 3 bases at V and 2 bases at J, with 15 bases between. Germline V lookup: CDR1 LNHNV, CDR2 YYDKDF (reference sequence). The CDR3 sequence: CATSSQEGVNTDTQYF. The CDR3, as DNA: TGTGCCACCAGCAGTCAAGAAGGGGTAAACACAGATACGCAGTATTTT.

This clonotype showed up just a few times. V gene TRBV6-1 combines with J gene TRBJ1-1; D remains unclear. CDR3 length: 14 residues. Per the germline V gene, CDR1 is MNHNS and CDR2 is SASEGT. V lost 7 bases, J lost 9 bases, and 21 bases lay in between. Written as DNA, the CDR3 is TGTGCCAGCATAGAAGGGCCGGAGGCCCGACAAGCTTTCTTT. Its protein product is CASIEGPEARQAFF.

The chain recombines TRBV11-1 with TRBJ2-7; D is perhaps TRBD2 (5 bases). Trimming removed 5 bases at V and 1 base at J, with 15 bases between. Germline assignment: CDR1 SGHAT and CDR2 FQDESV (reference sequence). This CDR3 is 15 amino acids long. The CDR3 region has the DNA TGTGCCAGCAGCGCCCGGGGTGGGCGGTCCTACGAGCAGTACGTC. Protein: CASSARGGRSYEQYV.

The sample holds a few counts of this clonotype. This chain links TRBV7-3 with TRBJ2-1; TRBD2 matches 8 bases. The J segment lost 1 base and the V segment lost 0 bases, leaving 5 bases of the junction unmatched. CDR3 length: 17 amino acids. Per the germline V gene, CDR1 is SGHTA and CDR2 is FQGTGA. CDR3 region: CASSLTKPSGSYNEQFF. The CDR3 DNA sequence: TGTGCCAGCAGCTTAACAAAGCCTAGCGGGTCCTACAATGAGCAGTTCTTC.

This clonotype appeared a few times. V is TRBV5-1 and J is TRBJ1-6, with D unresolved. Germline CDR1 reads SGHRS; CDR2 reads YFSETQ. The CDR3 has 14 residues. With 0 bases removed from V and 8 bases from J, the gap between germline ends came to 9 bases. The CDR3 bases are TGCGCCAGCAGCTTGGCCCGGAGCGATTCACCCCTCCACTTT. It is translated as CASSLARSDSPLHF.

The chain has TRBV12-3 or TRBV12-4 and TRBJ2-1; 12 bases match TRBD2. V shed 7 bases and J 3 bases; nucleotides not matched to a gene: 4. CDR3 length equals 15 residues. The DNA for the CDR3 is TGTGCCAGCACCCAACTAGCGGGAGGCTACAATGAGCAGTTCTTC. Translation gives CASTQLAGGYNEQFF.

The chain carries TRBV6-1 and TRBJ2-2, with 9 bases lining up with TRBD1. The germline gives CDR1 MNHNS, CDR2 SASEGT. With V trimmed by 5 bases and J by 6 bases, 4 bases remained unmatched. This CDR3 is 14 amino acids long. The CDR3 sequence: CASSKGQGSGELFF. CDR3 bases: TGTGCCAGCAGTAAAGGACAGGGGTCCGGGGAGCTGTTTTTT.

On this clonotype: A much larger clone is a single base away; this may be a read error. The gene calls are TRBV5-1 and TRBJ2-2, with a tentative D call TRBD1 (5 bases). Germline V lookup: CDR1 SGHRS, CDR2 YFSETQ. The CDR3 is 15 residues long. V was trimmed by 0 bases and J by 3 bases, leaving 9 bases between them. The CDR3 reads CASSLDRKDTGELFF. CDR3 bases: TGCGCCAGCAGCTTGGACAGGAAAGACACCGGGGAGCTGTTTTTT.

The table lists this clonotype with a few counts. The chain uses TRBV6-1 and TRBJ2-3; TRBD2 agrees at 13 bases. This CDR3 is built from 18 residues. Trimming cost V 6 bases and J 3 bases; bases outside gene matches: 12. The V gene's germline CDR1 is MNHNS and CDR2 SASEGT. CDR3 residues: CASRSGRTSGGGTDTQYF. CDR3 DNA sequence: TGTGCCAGCAGGTCAGGAAGGACTAGCGGGGGAGGAACAGATACGCAGTATTTT.

The CDR3 loop is CASSTRDGNLNNEQFF. The DNA of the CDR3 is TGTGCCAGCTCAACCCGGGACGGGAATCTAAACAATGAGCAGTTCTTC. The rearrangement uses TRBV18 and TRBJ2-1; tentatively, D is TRBD1 or TRBD2 (5 bases each). The CDR3 length is 16 residues. V gave up 5 bases and J gave up 5 bases, with 19 bases separating them. CDR1 KGHSH and CDR2 LQKENI come from the germline V gene.

This clonotype turned up a few times. The genes are TRBV5-1 and TRBJ2-5, with D possibly matching TRBD1 (5 bases). This CDR3 region has 15 residues. Germline-derived CDR1 and CDR2 are SGHRS and YFSETQ. The V end lost 0 bases, the J end lost 2 bases, and 11 bases lay between the germline ends. The CDR3 nucleotides are TGCGCCAGCAGCTTGGCCGCAAAGGGGCAAGAGACCCAGTACTTC. Its protein product is CASSLAAKGQETQYF.

The CDR3: CASSLSAGNQYNEQFF. CDR3 in DNA: TGTGCCAGCAGCTTGTCAGCGGGCAACCAGTACAATGAGCAGTTCTTC. The V gene is TRBV9, the J gene TRBJ2-1, with D perhaps matching TRBD2 (6 bases). V was shortened by 4 bases and J by 4 bases, with 18 bases between the two germline ends. Germline CDR1 and CDR2: SGDLS and YYNGEE. The CDR3 consists of 16 residues.